This T cell receptor beta chain was observed in a study of blood T cell repertoires in COVID-19. The protocol was immunoSEQ multiplex PCR, while the TCRdb copy is restricted to in-frame clones and leaves out a portion. In the table there are some 320,000 clones, around 90% of which are singletons. Germline CDR1 LNHNV, CDR2 YYDKDF (reference sequence). V was cut by 3 bases and J by 7 bases, with 13 bases left in between. The CDR3 runs to 15 residues. This sequence joins TRBV15 and TRBJ1-6; D remains unclear. The clonotype originates from a man aged 60 to 75 who had recovered from COVID-19. Sequenced: PBMCs or T cells enriched from blood (not recorded which). The CDR3 DNA reads TGTGCCACCAGCAGGCCGGGAGAAAGGAATTCACCCCTCCACTTT. This codes for CATSRPGERNSPLHF. Full variable domain (remainder filled in from reference TRBV15 and TRBJ1-6): DAMVIQNPRYQVTQFGKPVTLSCSQTLNHNVMYWYQQKSSQAPKLLFHYYDKDFNNEADTPDNFQSRRPNTSFCFLDIRSPGLGDTAMYLCATSRPGERNSPLHFGNGTRLTVT.